This T cell receptor (beta chain) is from a study of blood T cell repertoires in COVID-19 (dated by TCRdb to about 2020). General notes on the study: Samples covering the acute and convalescent phases of COVID-19 were provided by collaborators in the United States, Italy and Spain. The samples were drawn from the first 160 participants of the ongoing ImmuneRACE study and from 1,200 or so subjects provided by 6 global collaborators. Subjects who had been exposed to COVID-19, were actively infected with it, or had recovered from it provided the deeply sampled blood TCRbeta repertoires that made up the dataset. HLA class I and class II types, where available, came from metadata supplied by the sample provider rather than from assay-based typing. The material from the prospective study consisted of cDNA or gDNA derived from T cells, B-cell-depleted T cells, or PBMCs. A freely available public database, intended as a resource for researchers studying the immune response to SARS-CoV-2, is where the repertoires were released. The sample metadata nearly always contained a de-identified subject ID, COVID-19 status, age in years and sex.

Findings and caveats that apply to the study as a whole: The quantity of clinical and demographic metadata differed by source and by participant and was supplied without curation.

The collaborating institutions used their own protocols to collect whole blood in K2EDTA tubes. For TCRbeta analysis, collaborators shipped samples as frozen whole blood, isolated PBMCs, or DNA extracted from either of those sample types. A remark on this clone: The antigen it recognizes is unknown. The input lacks base qualities; no much larger clone sits a single base away.

The immunoSEQ Assay, a bias-controlled multiplex PCR, was used to amplify TCRbeta CDR3 regions from genomic DNA. As for the authors' bioinformatics: The number of nucleated cells in each sample was estimated by amplification of reference gene primers within the assay. To quantify the absolute abundance of each unique TCRbeta CDR3 rearrangement, sequence reads were collapsed and filtered. For each sample, productive Simpson clonality was calculated as the square root of Simpson's diversity index over productive rearrangements. In its TCRdb copy, this immuneACCESS table keeps in-frame sequences only and misses some clones. Where compared with another copy, unresolved V genes explain less than half of these, and the others have no known cause. D and trimming come from the DNA, and the V and J calls and clone size come from that table. The sample records about 90,000 clones, about nine tenths of which are singletons. Together, the top ten hold approximately 15% of the sample.

This TCR came from a male donor with acute or convalescent COVID-19. The sequenced sample consisted of peripheral blood.

The nucleotide sequence is given as TGTGCCAGTAGTATCGGACAGCCCTACGAGCAGTACTTC. This gives the protein CASSIGQPYEQYF. This chain is built from TRBV19 and TRBJ2-7; perhaps TRBD1 is the D gene, with 6 bases matching. The V and J ends are trimmed by 3 bases and 2 bases, leaving 8 bases between them. Reading from cysteine to phenylalanine, the CDR3 counts 13 amino acids. The read is trimmed to its CDR3 DNA, 39 bases read in frame from base 1. Via the germline V gene (reference sequence), CDR1 is LNHDA and CDR2 SQIVND.